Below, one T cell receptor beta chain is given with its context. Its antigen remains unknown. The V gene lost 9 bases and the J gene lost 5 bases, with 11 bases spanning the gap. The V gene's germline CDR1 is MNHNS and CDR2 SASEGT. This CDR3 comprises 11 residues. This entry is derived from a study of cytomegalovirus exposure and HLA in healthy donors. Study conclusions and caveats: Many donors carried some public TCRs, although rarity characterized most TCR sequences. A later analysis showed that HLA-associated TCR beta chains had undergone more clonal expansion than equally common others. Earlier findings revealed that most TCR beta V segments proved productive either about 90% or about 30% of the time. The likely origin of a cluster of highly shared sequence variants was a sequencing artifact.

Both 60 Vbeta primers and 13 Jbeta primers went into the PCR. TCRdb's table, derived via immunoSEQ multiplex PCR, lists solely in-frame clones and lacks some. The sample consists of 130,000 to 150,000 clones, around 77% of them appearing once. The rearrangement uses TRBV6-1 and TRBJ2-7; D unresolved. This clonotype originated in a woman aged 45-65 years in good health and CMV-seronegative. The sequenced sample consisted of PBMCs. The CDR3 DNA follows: TGTGCCAGGTTCCCCATAGACGAGCAGTACTTC. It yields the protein CARFPIDEQYF.